The present T cell receptor (beta chain) was sequenced within a study of cytomegalovirus exposure and HLA in healthy donors. Findings and caveats of the study: Across donors, sequencing depth was assumed by presence/absence analyses to be roughly uniform. The likely origin of a cluster of highly shared sequence variants was a sequencing artifact. CMV serostatus alone was available as immune exposure information. In a later analysis, specific HLA alleles were associated with 15,000 to 20,000 TCR beta sequences at a 0.05 false discovery rate.

As for this clone: Its antigen is unknown. Other DNA sequences in the sample encode the same CDR3.

This PCR relied on a set of 60 Vbeta primers and 13 Jbeta primers. The assay was immunoSEQ multiplex PCR, and TCRdb's table has in-frame clones only and misses some. This sample has 110,000 or so clones; over 65% occur once, and the top ten carry nearly 2.5%. Sequenced sample: PBMCs. The receptor comes from a woman aged 18-29 years in good health and CMV-seronegative.

As DNA, the CDR3 is TGTGCCAGCAGTGGGCAGGGGGCGCTTGGCTACACCTTC. This encodes CASSGQGALGYTF. The chain has TRBV6-1 and TRBJ1-2, with 8 bases matching TRBD1. V trimming: 4 bases; J trimming: 7 bases; junction bases outside the gene matches: 5. This CDR3 comprises 13 residues. Germline V CDR1 and CDR2: MNHNS, SASEGT.